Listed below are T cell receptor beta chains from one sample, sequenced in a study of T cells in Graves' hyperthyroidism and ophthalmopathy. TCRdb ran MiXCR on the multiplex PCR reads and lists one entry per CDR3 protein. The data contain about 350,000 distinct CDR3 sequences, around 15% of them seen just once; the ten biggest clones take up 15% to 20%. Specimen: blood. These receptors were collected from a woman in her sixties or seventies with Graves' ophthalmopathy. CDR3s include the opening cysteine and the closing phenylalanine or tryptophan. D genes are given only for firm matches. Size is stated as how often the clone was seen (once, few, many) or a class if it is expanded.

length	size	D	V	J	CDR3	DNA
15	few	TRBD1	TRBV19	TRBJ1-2	CASSPGTGQNYGYTF	TGTGCCAGTAGTCCTGGGACAGGGCAGAACTATGGCTACACCTTC
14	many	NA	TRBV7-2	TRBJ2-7	CASSFAGVAYEQYF	TGTGCCAGCAGCTTTGCCGGAGTTGCCTACGAGCAGTACTTC
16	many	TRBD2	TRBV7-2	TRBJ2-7	CASSSRASGGAYEQYF	TGTGCCAGCAGCTCTAGGGCTAGCGGAGGGGCCTACGAGCAGTACTTC
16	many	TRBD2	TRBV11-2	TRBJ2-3	CASSLVGGGRTDTQYF	TGTGCCAGCAGCTTAGTCGGCGGGGGGCGCACAGATACGCAGTATTTT
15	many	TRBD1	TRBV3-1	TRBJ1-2	CASSPGTEVNYGYTF	TGTGCCAGCAGCCCCGGGACAGAAGTTAACTATGGCTACACCTTC
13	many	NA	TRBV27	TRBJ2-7	CATAPKGFYEQYF	TGTGCCACCGCCCCGAAGGGGTTCTACGAGCAGTACTTC
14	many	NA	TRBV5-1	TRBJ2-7	CASSWGDTSYEQYF	TGCGCCAGCAGCTGGGGGGACACCTCCTACGAGCAGTACTTC
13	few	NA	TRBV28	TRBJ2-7	CASREDVSYEQYF	TGTGCCAGCAGAGAGGACGTTTCCTACGAGCAGTACTTC
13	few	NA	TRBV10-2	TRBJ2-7	CASSEFLETEQYF	TGCGCCAGCAGTGAGTTCCTGGAGACTGAGCAGTACTTC
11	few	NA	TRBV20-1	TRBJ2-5	CSASNAKAQYF	TGCAGTGCTAGCAATGCGAAGGCCCAGTACTTC
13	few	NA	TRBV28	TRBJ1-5	CASNLPGQGPQHF	TGTGCCAGCAACCTCCCCGGTCAGGGGCCCCAGCATTTT
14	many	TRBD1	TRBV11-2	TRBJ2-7	CASNAGTGGPEQYF	TGTGCCAGCAATGCCGGGACAGGGGGCCCCGAGCAGTACTTC
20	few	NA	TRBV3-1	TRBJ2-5	CASSQASRAAGTVRSKTQYF	TGTGCCAGCAGCCAAGCGTCGAGGGCCGCGGGGACAGTGCGGTCGAAGACCCAGTACTTC
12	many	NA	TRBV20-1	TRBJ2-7	CSARDQGYEQYF	TGCAGTGCTAGAGATCAGGGGTACGAGCAGTACTTC